This paragraph reports one T cell receptor (beta chain). Antigen unknown. CDR1 is MNHNS, CDR2 SASEGT, per germline. The V and J ends lost 1 base and 4 bases respectively, with 8 bases between them. The CDR3 extends over 14 amino acids. This sample was taken from a study of OX40 agonist ivuxolimab in advanced cancers. Study at large: Every 2 weeks, patients got intravenous ivuxolimab at one of six dose levels (0.01-10 mg/kg).

Produced via immunoSEQ multiplex PCR; TCRdb's table is partial and in-frame only. Among some 51,000 clones listed, 86% were seen once. General study findings and limits: Some patients without response likewise showed low normalized clonal expansion. The 0.1-3.0 mg/kg partial responders had among the lowest clonal expansion.

The sequenced sample was CD4+ or CD8+ T cells sorted from blood, obtained in a trial of the OX40 agonist ivuxolimab. The rearrangement links TRBV6-1 to TRBJ1-5; D unclear. The receptor was isolated from an adult with an advanced solid tumor such as melanoma, head and neck, liver or kidney cancer. The DNA of the CDR3 is TGTGCCAGCAGTGAAGTGGAGGAGAATCAGCCCCAGCATTTT. Residues: CASSEVEENQPQHF.